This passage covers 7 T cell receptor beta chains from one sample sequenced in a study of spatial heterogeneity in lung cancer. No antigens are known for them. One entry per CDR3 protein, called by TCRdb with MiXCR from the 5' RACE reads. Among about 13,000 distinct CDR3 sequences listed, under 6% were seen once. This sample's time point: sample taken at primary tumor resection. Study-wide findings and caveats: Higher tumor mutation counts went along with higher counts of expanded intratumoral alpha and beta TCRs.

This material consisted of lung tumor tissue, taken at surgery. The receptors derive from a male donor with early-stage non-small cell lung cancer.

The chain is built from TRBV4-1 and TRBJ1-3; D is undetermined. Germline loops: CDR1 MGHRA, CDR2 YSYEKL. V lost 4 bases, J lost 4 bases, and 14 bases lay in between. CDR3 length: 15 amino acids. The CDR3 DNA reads TGCGCCAGCAGCCCGACGGGTGTGGGAGGAAACACCATATATTTT. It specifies CASSPTGVGGNTIYF.

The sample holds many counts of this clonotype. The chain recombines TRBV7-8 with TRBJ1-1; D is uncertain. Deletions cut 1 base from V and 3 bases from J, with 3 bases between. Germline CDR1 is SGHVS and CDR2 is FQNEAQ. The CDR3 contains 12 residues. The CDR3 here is CASSLGYTEAFF. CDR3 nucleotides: TGTGCCAGCAGCTTAGGTTACACTGAAGCTTTCTTT.

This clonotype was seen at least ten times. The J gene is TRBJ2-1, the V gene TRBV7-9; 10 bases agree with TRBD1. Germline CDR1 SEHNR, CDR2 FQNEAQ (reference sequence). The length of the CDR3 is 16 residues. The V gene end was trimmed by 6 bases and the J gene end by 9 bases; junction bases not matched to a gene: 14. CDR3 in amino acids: CASRHTQRQGAREQFF. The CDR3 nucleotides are TGTGCCAGCAGACATACCCAACGACAGGGGGCACGTGAGCAGTTCTTC.

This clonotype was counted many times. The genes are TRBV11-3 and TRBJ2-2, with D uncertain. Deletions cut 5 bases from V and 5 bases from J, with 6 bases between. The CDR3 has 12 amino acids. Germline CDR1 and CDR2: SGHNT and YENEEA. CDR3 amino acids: CASSPETGELFF. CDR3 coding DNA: TGTGCCAGCAGCCCAGAGACCGGGGAGCTGTTTTTT.

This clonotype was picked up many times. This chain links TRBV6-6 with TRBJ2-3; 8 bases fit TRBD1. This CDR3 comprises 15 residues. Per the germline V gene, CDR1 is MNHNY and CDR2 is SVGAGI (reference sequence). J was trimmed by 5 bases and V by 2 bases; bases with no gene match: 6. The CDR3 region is CASSYPDRGKDTQYF. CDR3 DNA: TGTGCCAGCAGTTACCCCGACAGGGGAAAAGATACGCAGTATTTT.

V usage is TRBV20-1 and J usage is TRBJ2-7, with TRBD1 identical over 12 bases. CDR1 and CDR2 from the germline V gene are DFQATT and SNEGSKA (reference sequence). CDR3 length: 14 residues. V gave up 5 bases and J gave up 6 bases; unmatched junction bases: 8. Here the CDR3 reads CSAGGTGGVSEQYF. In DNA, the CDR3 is TGCAGTGCTGGGGGGACAGGGGGCGTGAGCGAGCAGTACTTC.

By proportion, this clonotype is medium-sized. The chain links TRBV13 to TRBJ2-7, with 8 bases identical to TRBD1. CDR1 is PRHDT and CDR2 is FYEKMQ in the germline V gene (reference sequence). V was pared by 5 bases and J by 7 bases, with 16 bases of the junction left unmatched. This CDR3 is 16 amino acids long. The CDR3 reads CASSPSGQASKNEQYF. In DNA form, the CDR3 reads TGTGCCAGCAGCCCGTCGGGACAGGCATCCAAGAATGAGCAGTACTTC. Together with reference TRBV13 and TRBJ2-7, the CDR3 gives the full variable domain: AAGVIQSPRHLIKEKRETATLKCYPIPRHDTVYWYQQGPGQDPQFLISFYEKMQSDKGSIPDRFSAQQFSDYHSELNMSSLELGDSALYFCASSPSGQASKNEQYFGPGTRLTVT.